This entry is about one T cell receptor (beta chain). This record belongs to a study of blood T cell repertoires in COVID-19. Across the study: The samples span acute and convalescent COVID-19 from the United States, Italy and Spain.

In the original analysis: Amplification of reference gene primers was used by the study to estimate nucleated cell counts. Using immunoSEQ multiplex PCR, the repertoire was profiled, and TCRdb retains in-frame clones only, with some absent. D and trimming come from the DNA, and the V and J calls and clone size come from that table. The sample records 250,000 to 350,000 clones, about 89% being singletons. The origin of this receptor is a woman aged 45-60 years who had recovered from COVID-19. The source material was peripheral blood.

The CDR3 coding sequence is TGTGCCAGCAGTTTAACAGGGAGGGGGTACGAGCAGTACTTC. Protein sequence: CASSLTGRGYEQYF. This chain joins TRBV27 and TRBJ2-7; TRBD2 might be the D (7 bases). The germline V and J ends were trimmed by 2 bases and 4 bases, with 12 bases remaining between them. Germline CDR1 MNHEY, CDR2 SMNVEV (reference sequence). The CDR3 loop spans 14 amino acids.